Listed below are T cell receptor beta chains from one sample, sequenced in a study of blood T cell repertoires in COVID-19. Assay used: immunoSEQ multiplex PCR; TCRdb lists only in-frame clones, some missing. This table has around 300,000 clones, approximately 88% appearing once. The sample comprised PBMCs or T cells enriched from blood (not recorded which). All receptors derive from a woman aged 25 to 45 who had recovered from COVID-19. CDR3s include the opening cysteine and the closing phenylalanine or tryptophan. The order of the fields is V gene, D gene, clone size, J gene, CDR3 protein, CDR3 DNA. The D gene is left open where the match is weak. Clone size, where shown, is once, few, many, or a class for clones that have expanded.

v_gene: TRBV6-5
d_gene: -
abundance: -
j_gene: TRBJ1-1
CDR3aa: CASSYPPRVAEAFF
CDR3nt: TGTGCCAGCAGTTACCCCCCGAGGGTTGCAGAAGCTTTCTTT

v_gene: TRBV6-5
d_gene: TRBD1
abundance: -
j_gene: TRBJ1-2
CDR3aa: CASSYWTGSGYTF
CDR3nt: TGTGCCAGCAGTTACTGGACAGGGTCCGGCTACACCTTC

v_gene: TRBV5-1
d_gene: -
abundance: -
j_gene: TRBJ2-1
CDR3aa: CASSLTGDNEQFF
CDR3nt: TGCGCCAGCAGCTTGACGGGGGACAATGAGCAGTTCTTC

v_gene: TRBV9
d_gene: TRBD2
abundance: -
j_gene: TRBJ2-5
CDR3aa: CASSVADGRSGETQYF
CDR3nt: TGTGCCAGCAGCGTAGCTGACGGGAGGAGCGGGGAGACCCAGTACTTC

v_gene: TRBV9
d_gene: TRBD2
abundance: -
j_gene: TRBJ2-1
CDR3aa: CASSVKLAGPNEQFF
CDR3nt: TGTGCCAGCAGCGTAAAGCTAGCGGGCCCCAATGAGCAGTTCTTC

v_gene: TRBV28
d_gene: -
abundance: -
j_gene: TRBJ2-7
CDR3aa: CASSLMGSLTYEQYF
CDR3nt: TGTGCCAGCAGCCTAATGGGCAGTCTTACGTACGAGCAGTACTTC

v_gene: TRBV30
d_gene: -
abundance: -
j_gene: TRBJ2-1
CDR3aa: CAWSAPRGGGDNEQFF
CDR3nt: TGTGCCTGGAGTGCCCCTAGAGGGGGTGGAGACAATGAGCAGTTCTTC

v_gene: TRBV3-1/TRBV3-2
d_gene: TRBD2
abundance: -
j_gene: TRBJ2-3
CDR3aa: CASSPGLAGAGPVTDTQYF
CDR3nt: TGTGCCAGCAGCCCAGGACTAGCGGGAGCGGGTCCTGTAACAGATACGCAGTATTTT

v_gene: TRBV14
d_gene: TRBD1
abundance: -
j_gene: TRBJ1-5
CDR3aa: CAMETDRVGPRQPQHF
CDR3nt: TGTGCCATGGAAACGGACAGGGTAGGGCCTCGTCAGCCCCAGCATTTT

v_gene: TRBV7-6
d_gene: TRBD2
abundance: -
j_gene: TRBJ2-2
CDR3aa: CASSKGTSSPNTGELFF
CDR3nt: TGTGCCAGCAGCAAAGGGACTAGCAGTCCGAACACCGGGGAGCTGTTTTTT

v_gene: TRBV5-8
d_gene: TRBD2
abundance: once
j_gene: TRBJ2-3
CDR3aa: CASSSGRTSGDISTDTQYF
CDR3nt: TGTGCCAGCAGCTCGGGCCGGACTAGCGGGGACATTAGCACAGATACGCAGTATTTT

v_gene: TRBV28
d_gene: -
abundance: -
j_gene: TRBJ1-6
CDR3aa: CASKTPLGQGNSPLHF
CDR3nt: TGTGCCAGCAAGACCCCCTTGGGGCAGGGGAATTCACCCCTCCACTTT

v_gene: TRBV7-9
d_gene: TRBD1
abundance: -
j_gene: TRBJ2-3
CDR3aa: CASSLYTGGGRFTDTQYF
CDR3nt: TGTGCCAGCAGCTTATATACAGGGGGCGGGCGATTCACAGATACGCAGTATTTT

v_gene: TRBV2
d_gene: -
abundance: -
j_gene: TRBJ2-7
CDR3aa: CASSEDQVPYEQYF
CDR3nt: TGTGCCAGCAGTGAAGATCAGGTCCCCTACGAGCAGTACTTC

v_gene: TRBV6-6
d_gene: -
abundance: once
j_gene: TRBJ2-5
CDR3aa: CASSHREGAETQYF
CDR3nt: TGTGCCAGCAGCCACAGGGAAGGAGCCGAGACCCAGTACTTC

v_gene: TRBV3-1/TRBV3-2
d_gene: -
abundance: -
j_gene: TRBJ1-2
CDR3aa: CASSQDRGWNGYTF
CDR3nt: TGTGCCAGCAGCCAAGACAGGGGATGGAATGGCTACACCTTC

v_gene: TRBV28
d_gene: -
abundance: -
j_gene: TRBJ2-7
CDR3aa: CASWAGPAYEQYF
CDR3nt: TGTGCCAGCTGGGCAGGGCCCGCCTACGAGCAGTACTTC

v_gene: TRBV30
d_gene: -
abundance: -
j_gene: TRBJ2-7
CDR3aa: CAWDEQGWNDEQYF
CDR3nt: TGTGCCTGGGACGAACAGGGTTGGAATGACGAGCAGTACTTC

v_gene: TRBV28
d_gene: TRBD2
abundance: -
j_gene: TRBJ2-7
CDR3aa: CASSSGGPSYEQYF
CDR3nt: TGTGCCAGCAGTAGCGGGGGGCCCTCCTACGAGCAGTACTTC